This T cell receptor (beta chain) was observed in a study of blood T cell repertoires in COVID-19 (dated by TCRdb to 2020 to 2021). With regard to the full study: Samples covering the acute and convalescent phases of COVID-19 were provided by collaborators in the United States, Italy and Spain. The prospective study material was composed of cDNA or gDNA derived from T cells, B-cell-depleted T cells, or PBMCs. The dataset comprised deeply sampled blood TCRbeta repertoires from subjects exposed to, actively infected with, or recovered from COVID-19. The repertoires were released in a freely available public database meant as a resource for research on the immune response to SARS-CoV-2. The samples were drawn from two sources: the first 160 participants of the ongoing ImmuneRACE study, and 1,000 to 1,500 subjects contributed by 6 global collaborators. Nearly every sample came with metadata listing a de-identified subject ID, COVID-19 status, age in years and sex. Where available, HLA class I and class II types were obtained from metadata supplied by the sample provider rather than from assay-based typing. General findings and caveats noted by the study authors: The quantity of clinical and demographic metadata differed by source and by participant and was supplied without curation.

V loses 7 bases at its end and J loses 0 bases; junction bases beyond the gene matches: 5. The CDR3 contains 15 residues, cysteine and phenylalanine counted. The retained sequence is limited to the CDR3, 45 bases, with the frame set at the first base. According to the germline V gene, CDR1 reads SNHLY and CDR2 reads FYNNEI. A note on this clone: This receptor's antigen is unknown. No much larger clone is present one base from it, and per-base qualities are unavailable.

Collaborating institutions collected whole blood in K2EDTA tubes following their own protocols. For TCRbeta analysis, collaborator samples were shipped as frozen whole blood, as isolated PBMCs, or as DNA extracted from either sample type. TCRbeta CDR3 regions were amplified from genomic DNA by means of the immunoSEQ Assay, a bias-controlled multiplex PCR. The authors' pipeline ran thus. Nucleated cell counts per sample were estimated from amplification of reference gene primers within the assay. To quantify the absolute abundance of each unique TCRbeta CDR3 rearrangement, sequence reads were collapsed and filtered. For each sample, productive Simpson clonality was calculated by taking the square root of Simpson's diversity index across productive rearrangements. Drawn from immuneACCESS, this table holds only the in-frame rearrangements with V and J called that TCRdb kept. Clones are partly lost; checked studies trace under half to an unresolved V gene and leave the rest unexplained. V and J calls and clone size are copied from that table; D and trimming were computed from the DNA. In all, the sample holds some 42,000 clones, and 75% to 80% of those were seen once. Jointly, the top ten make up under 30% of the sample.

The receptor was isolated from a woman in her 70s with acute or convalescent COVID-19. Sequenced sample: peripheral blood. The sequence links TRBV2 to TRBJ1-1; 10 junctional bases match TRBD1. The CDR3: CASTVGQGMNTEAFF. The DNA sequence is given as TGTGCCAGCACCGTGGGACAGGGGATGAACACTGAAGCTTTCTTT.